This passage covers 27 T cell receptor beta chains from one sample sequenced in a study of shared clonotypes between healthy human individuals. Measured with immunoSEQ multiplex PCR; TCRdb has only the in-frame clones, and not every one. The data contain around 500,000 clones, less than 80% of them singletons. Sequenced: PBMCs. All receptors come from a woman in her forties in good health. Some clones in this sample may be carry-over from other donors' samples.

The chain links TRBV2 to TRBJ2-7; 7 nucleotides match TRBD2. Germline CDR1 reads SNHLY; CDR2 reads FYNNEI. Trimming took 3 bases from V and 7 from J; bases not matched to a gene: 6. The CDR3 consists of 13 residues. The CDR3 reads CASSEIGRGEQYF. The CDR3 DNA reads as TGTGCCAGCAGTGAGATAGGGAGGGGAGAGCAGTACTTC.

This clone was seen just once. The chain links TRBV6-6 to TRBJ1-5, with a weak D call TRBD1 (6 bases). CDR1 is MNHNY, CDR2 SVGAGI, per germline (reference sequence). The CDR3 sequence is 14 residues long. V shed 8 bases and J shed 0 bases, with 11 bases lying between them. The CDR3 region is CASRDNPSNQPQHF. The CDR3 DNA reads TGTGCCAGCCGGGACAACCCTAGCAATCAGCCCCAGCATTTT.

The rearrangement joins TRBV19 to TRBJ2-5; D is possibly TRBD2 (5 bases). The CDR3 runs 13 residues. Germline CDR1 and CDR2: LNHDA and SQIVND (reference sequence). Between the trimmed V and J ends, which lost 5 bases and 5 bases, there was a span of 12 bases. The chain's CDR3 is CASSSGVGETQYF. The CDR3 DNA sequence: TGTGCCAGTAGTTCCGGGGTTGGGGAGACCCAGTACTTC.

The chain links TRBV6-5 to TRBJ1-5, with 7 bases aligning to TRBD1. Trimming took 0 bases from V and 4 from J; bases not matched to a gene: 3. The germline V gene encodes CDR1 MNHEY and CDR2 SVGAGI. The CDR3 covers 15 residues. CDR3 loop: CASSYSVQGNQPQHF. The CDR3, as DNA: TGTGCCAGCAGTTACTCGGTACAGGGGAATCAGCCCCAGCATTTT.

This clone appeared a few times. The same CDR3 also results from other DNA sequences found in this sample. The chain uses TRBV28 and TRBJ2-7, with 7 bases fitting TRBD1. Germline trimming cut 6 bases from V and 1 base from J; bases unmatched to any gene: 0. The CDR3 loop spans 12 amino acids. The germline V gene encodes CDR1 MDHEN and CDR2 SYDVKM. This chain's CDR3 is CASRTGSYEQYF. The CDR3 bases are TGTGCCAGCAGGACAGGGTCCTACGAGCAGTACTTC.

The chain uses TRBV7-3 and TRBJ2-1; D possibly corresponds to TRBD2 (5 bases). With 1 base removed from V and 8 bases from J, the gap between germline ends came to 9 bases. Per the germline V gene, CDR1 is SGHTA and CDR2 is FQGTGA. The CDR3 extends over 13 amino acids. CDR3 in DNA: TGTGCCAGCAGCTTAATGTGGGGAGATGAGCAGTTCTTC. This translates into CASSLMWGDEQFF.

CDR3 in DNA: TGTGCCTTTAACAGGGGGCGCGGTCCCGGGGAGCTGTTTTTT. This codes for CAFNRGRGPGELFF. The chain links TRBV30 to TRBJ2-2; TRBD1 agrees at 9 bases. The CDR3 runs to 14 residues. Per germline, CDR1 GTSNPN and CDR2 SVGIG (reference sequence). J gave up 6 bases and V 7 bases, and 9 bases lay outside the gene matches.

This chain connects TRBV7-3 to TRBJ1-2, with a weak D call TRBD1 (5 bases). CDR1 SGHTA and CDR2 FQGTGA come from the germline V gene. Trimming stripped 5 bases from V and 6 bases from J, with 13 bases between. CDR3 length: 13 residues. The CDR3 DNA sequence: TGTGCCAGCAGCCCTCAGGCGGGGGATGGCTACACCTTC. Translation gives CASSPQAGDGYTF.

This clone was seen a single time. V usage is TRBV29-1 and J usage is TRBJ2-3; TRBD2 aligns across 7 bases. This CDR3 comprises 12 residues. The J segment lost 6 bases and the V segment lost 7 bases, leaving 7 bases of the junction unmatched. Germline assignment: CDR1 SQVTM and CDR2 ANQGSEA. The CDR3 DNA is TGCAGCGCCACAGCGGGGCGCGATACGCAGTATTTT. Translating it yields CSATAGRDTQYF.

The CDR3 DNA reads as TGTGCCAGCAGCCCGGGATCCCGGGGTTCCCCTAACTATGGCTACACCTTC. Translating gives CASSPGSRGSPNYGYTF. The gene calls are TRBV5-4 and TRBJ1-2; D is unclear. CDR1 is SGHNT, CDR2 YYREEE, per germline (reference sequence). The CDR3 is made up of 17 amino acids. Trimming cost V 4 bases and J 0 bases, with 19 bases left between them.

This clone was observed a few times. The V call is TRBV14, the J call TRBJ2-7; maybe TRBD2 (5 bases). Germline CDR1 SGHDN, CDR2 FVKESK. The CDR3 is made up of 14 amino acids. V was trimmed by 4 bases and J by 3 bases, leaving 13 bases between them. The DNA of the CDR3 is TGTGCCAGCAGCCGATCGGACGGGAACTACGAGCAGTACTTC. Residues: CASSRSDGNYEQYF.

The chain recombines TRBV19 with TRBJ2-7; 9 bases fit TRBD1. After removal of 5 bases from V and 3 bases from J, the junction contained 5 bases not matched to a gene. Germline CDR1 is LNHDA and CDR2 is SQIVND (reference sequence). CDR3 length equals 14 residues. CDR3 in DNA: TGTGCCAGTAGTTTGACAGGGGGGGGCTACGAGCAGTACTTC. Its translation: CASSLTGGGYEQYF. Full variable domain (outside the CDR3, taken from reference TRBV19 and TRBJ2-7): DGGITQSPKYLFRKEGQNVTLSCEQNLNHDAMYWYRQDPGQGLRLIYYSQIVNDFQKGDIAEGYSVSREKKESFPLTVTSAQKNPTAFYLCASSLTGGGYEQYFGPGTRLTVT.

This chain connects TRBV7-9 to TRBJ1-2; 7 bases fit TRBD1. CDR1 and CDR2 from the germline V gene are SEHNR and FQNEAQ (reference sequence). The CDR3 loop spans 16 amino acids. V was clipped by 5 bases and J by 0 bases; unmatched bases: 9. CDR3 sequence: CASSVPGQPSNYGYTF. CDR3 nucleotides: TGTGCCAGCAGCGTCCCGGGACAGCCGTCTAACTATGGCTACACCTTC.

V gene TRBV4-1 combines with J gene TRBJ2-7, with D unresolved. This CDR3 spans 15 amino acids. Germline CDR1 is MGHRA and CDR2 is YSYEKL. Trimming pared 0 bases from V and 0 bases from J, leaving 9 bases between. For the CDR3, the DNA is TGCGCCAGCAGCCAAGAGTCGTTAGCCTCCTACGAGCAGTACTTC. It is translated as CASSQESLASYEQYF.

J is TRBJ1-2 and V is TRBV18; D might be TRBD1 (6 bases). Germline-derived CDR1 and CDR2 are KGHSH and LQKENI. The CDR3 has 15 residues. V was shortened by 3 bases and J by 8 bases, with 19 bases between the two germline ends. CDR3 DNA: TGTGCCAGCTCACCCCCATCTGGGGGGGCTTTAGGCTACACCTTC. Translated: CASSPPSGGALGYTF.

Concerning this clone itself: The sample contains more than one DNA sequence encoding this CDR3. This sequence joins TRBV2 and TRBJ2-5; TRBD1 might be the D (5 bases). Deletions cut 4 bases from V and 1 base from J, with 7 bases between. This CDR3 spans 13 amino acids. Germline V gene sequence: CDR1 SNHLY, CDR2 FYNNEI. The CDR3 here is CASSGQPQETQYF. The DNA of the CDR3 is TGTGCCAGCAGTGGACAGCCCCAAGAGACCCAGTACTTC.

CDR3 in amino acids: CATDPSAGPNTEAFF. Here the CDR3 DNA reads TGTGCCACCGACCCCTCGGCAGGTCCCAACACTGAAGCTTTCTTT. The chain has TRBV28 and TRBJ1-1; no firm D call. The germline gives CDR1 MDHEN, CDR2 SYDVKM. The CDR3 totals 15 residues. V was clipped by 10 bases and J by 2 bases, with 20 bases between them. The variable domain in full, completed from reference TRBV28 and TRBJ1-1, reads DVKVTQSSRYLVKRTGEKVFLECVQDMDHENMFWYRQDPGLGLRLIYFSYDVKMKEKGDIPEGYSVSREKKERFSLILESASTNQTSMYLCATDPSAGPNTEAFFGQGTRLTVV.

J is TRBJ1-5 and V is TRBV5-8; 9 bases agree with TRBD1. Losses at the gene ends were 2 bases for V and 2 bases for J; bases not matched to a gene: 5. The CDR3 runs to 16 residues. Germline CDR1 and CDR2: SGHTS and YDEGEE. In nucleotides, the CDR3 is TGTGCCAGCAGCTTTGGGACAGGGAGAGGCAATCAGCCCCAGCATTTT. This gives the protein CASSFGTGRGNQPQHF.

The chain carries TRBV9 and TRBJ2-1; no firm D call. Germline V gene data show CDR1 as SGDLS and CDR2 as YYNGEE. This CDR3 contains 17 residues. The V gene lost 0 bases and the J gene lost 0 bases, with 13 bases spanning the gap. This CDR3 is CASSVDTTRSSYNEQFF. CDR3 sequence (DNA): TGTGCCAGCAGCGTAGATACCACGAGGAGCTCCTACAATGAGCAGTTCTTC.

The chain employs TRBV28 and TRBJ1-2, with D hard to call. The V gene lost 6 bases and the J gene lost 2 bases, with 13 bases spanning the gap. The CDR3 covers 14 residues. The V gene's germline CDR1 is MDHEN and CDR2 SYDVKM. The CDR3 here is CASSLATRNYGYTF. The CDR3 DNA reads TGTGCCAGCAGCCTAGCTACCCGGAACTATGGCTACACCTTC.

This chain links TRBV28 with TRBJ2-5; TRBD2 aligns across 13 bases. The J segment lost 5 bases and the V segment lost 3 bases, leaving 6 bases of the junction unmatched. Germline V gives CDR1 MDHEN, CDR2 SYDVKM. CDR3 size: 16 residues. The CDR3 region has the DNA TGTGCCAGCAGTTTCCAGGGACTAGCGGGGAGGGAGACCCAGTACTTC. It encodes CASSFQGLAGRETQYF.

The rearrangement uses TRBV18 and TRBJ1-2; no clear D gene. Germline V gene lookup returns CDR1 KGHSH and CDR2 LQKENI. V was cut by 3 bases and J by 3 bases, with 14 bases left in between. The CDR3 spans 15 residues. The CDR3, as DNA: TGTGCCAGCTCACCCCCCGGCAGGAGGGACTATGGCTACACCTTC. Its translation: CASSPPGRRDYGYTF.

This rearrangement joins TRBV6-1 to TRBJ1-1, with D maybe TRBD1 (5 bases). The V end lost 0 bases, the J end lost 4 bases, and 12 bases lay between the germline ends. This CDR3 has 15 amino acids. The germline V gene has CDR1 MNHNS and CDR2 SASEGT. The CDR3 coding sequence is TGTGCCAGCAGTGAAGCCTTGATCGGGGGCACTGAAGCTTTCTTT. This codes for CASSEALIGGTEAFF.

This CDR3 is CAWSPKRFYNEQFF. As DNA, the CDR3 is TGTGCCTGGAGTCCTAAAAGGTTCTACAATGAGCAGTTCTTC. The chain is built from TRBV30 and TRBJ2-1, with D unclear. The ends were cut back, 2 bases at V and 3 bases at J, with 11 bases in the middle. Germline V gene sequence: CDR1 GTSNPN, CDR2 SVGIG (reference sequence). The CDR3 totals 14 residues.

V and J are TRBV6-1 and TRBJ2-2; 7 bases are shared with TRBD2. The CDR3 extends over 13 amino acids. The V and J ends lost 4 bases and 5 bases, in that order; junction bases with no gene match: 1. Germline loops: CDR1 MNHNS, CDR2 SASEGT. CDR3 sequence (DNA): TGTGCCAGCAGTGGGGAGGGAACCGGGGAGCTGTTTTTT. This translates into CASSGEGTGELFF.

The V and J genes are TRBV23-1 and TRBJ2-5; 8 positions match TRBD2. TRBV23-1 is identified as an open reading frame with a role that is uncertain. This CDR3 is 18 amino acids long. The V gene end was trimmed by 2 bases and the J gene end by 3 bases; junction bases not matched to a gene: 14. CDR3 DNA: TGCGCCAGCAGTCAAATTCGGGTCCCAGCGGGAGCTAAAGAGACCCAGTACTTC. This sequence encodes CASSQIRVPAGAKETQYF.

The chain is built from TRBV18 and TRBJ2-2, with a possible D match to TRBD1 (6 bases). CDR3 length: 17 residues. Per the germline V gene, CDR1 is KGHSH and CDR2 is LQKENI. Trimming shortened V by 0 bases and J by 3 bases, and 14 bases separated the two germline ends. The CDR3 loop is CASSPPLGQGYTGELFF. For the CDR3, the DNA is TGTGCCAGCTCACCACCGTTGGGGCAGGGGTACACCGGGGAGCTGTTTTTT.